This TCR beta chain derives from a study of vaccination and CD4 T cells after COVID-19. Across the whole study: Cultures acting as controls obtained a CEFX pool, an HIV-1 Nef pool, or no peptide.

Treatment specified: roughly 10-day PBMC culture with coronavirus spike peptide pools or control peptides (ViraFEST assay). Sequencing of DNA taken from cultured CD4+ T cells relied on the Oncomine TCR Beta short-read assay. A single record per CDR3 protein comes from TCRdb applying MiXCR to the PCR reads. The sample consists of some 2,600 distinct CDR3 sequences, about 22% of them appearing once. This clonotype is medium-sized within its sample. The antigen is unknown. The CDR3 sequence is 14 residues long. Germline lookup yields CDR1 SNHLY and CDR2 FYNNEI. V gave up 1 base and J gave up 10 bases, with 13 bases separating them.

Sequencing was done on a sample of CD4+ T cells from blood, cultured in vitro. The TCR sequence derives from a human donor who had recovered from COVID-19. This sequence joins TRBV2 and TRBJ1-4, with TRBD1 as a possible D gene (5 bases). The CDR3 DNA sequence: TGTGCCAGCAGTGAAGGCAGGGATGGGGGAAAACTGTTTTTT. It is translated as CASSEGRDGGKLFF.